Listed below are T cell receptor beta chains from one sample, sequenced in a study of early T cells in non-severe SARS-CoV-2 infection. TCRdb re-analysed the 5' RACE reads in MiXCR, keeping a single row per CDR3 protein. Here the sample spans about 90,000 distinct CDR3 sequences, roughly 12% being singletons. Here the sequenced sample was whole blood, taken at baseline. The receptors stem from an adult who was a healthcare worker with PCR-confirmed SARS-CoV-2 infection or an uninfected control (not recorded which). The conserved cysteine and the conserved F or W are not part of the CDR3 here. The D gene is left open where the match is weak. Expanded clones are given a class, and other clones once, few, many or no size at all.

TRBD1 | TRBJ2-3 | TRBV11-2 | many | ASSPWTGDTQY
TRBD1 | TRBJ1-1 | TRBV6-5 | NA | ASTGQANEAF
TRBD1 | TRBJ1-4 | TRBV12-3/TRBV12-4 | NA | ASSPGTANLRNEKLF
NA | TRBJ1-1 | TRBV29-1 | NA | SVEGRMNTEAF
NA | TRBJ2-3 | TRBV12-3/TRBV12-4 | NA | ASSQVGGQDTQY
NA | TRBJ1-5 | TRBV12-5 | NA | ASGHNQPQH
NA | TRBJ1-1 | TRBV20-1 | NA | SARPGDTEAF
TRBD2 | TRBJ2-4 | TRBV20-1 | NA | SAQTLAGGSYIQY
TRBD1 | TRBJ1-2 | TRBV18 | few | ASSPSMTGADGYT
NA | TRBJ1-1 | TRBV5-6 | NA | ASSLSGQNTEAF
TRBD2 | TRBJ2-1 | TRBV11-3 | NA | ASSVGTSGNKRYEQF
TRBD2 | TRBJ2-1 | TRBV29-1 | NA | SVLRDLAGPYNEQF
NA | TRBJ2-1 | TRBV4-2 | many | ASSQELTGIHEQF
TRBD2 | TRBJ2-1 | TRBV7-9 | many | ASIAGTSVDEQF
TRBD1 | TRBJ2-1 | TRBV29-1 | few | SAPGQAAYEQF
NA | TRBJ2-1 | TRBV5-1 | few | ASSLYDISYNEQF
NA | TRBJ2-7 | TRBV3-1 | NA | ASSSRDVFYEQY
TRBD1 | TRBJ1-6 | TRBV3-1 | many | ASSHRTGSSPLH
NA | TRBJ1-5 | TRBV18 | few | ASRGYSNQPQH
TRBD1 | TRBJ2-7 | TRBV12-5 | NA | ASDLMGQFYEQY
NA | TRBJ1-3 | TRBV20-1 | many | SARTGISGNTIY
NA | TRBJ2-7 | TRBV27 | NA | ASRAGDGTYEQY
TRBD2 | TRBJ2-1 | TRBV7-9 | NA | ASSLATSGVNEQF
NA | TRBJ1-1 | TRBV18 | NA | ASSPTMGGDTEAF
TRBD2 | TRBJ2-5 | TRBV5-1 | once | ASRKRGVQETQY
NA | TRBJ2-5 | TRBV10-3 | NA | ATRPLGRETQY
NA | TRBJ2-3 | TRBV5-1 | NA | ASSLAQPLTDTQY
TRBD1 | TRBJ1-2 | TRBV5-1 | once | ASSFRQGDYGYT
NA | TRBJ1-5 | TRBV28 | NA | ATIRGNNQPQH
TRBD2 | TRBJ2-1 | TRBV20-1 | few | SARGRLAGVPEQF
TRBD2 | TRBJ2-1 | TRBV13 | NA | ASSLGLAGPPSVYNEQF
NA | TRBJ2-7 | TRBV4-2 | NA | ASSQDKYEQY
NA | TRBJ2-7 | TRBV5-4 | NA | ASSLASAAHPGYEQY
TRBD2 | TRBJ2-1 | TRBV5-1 | NA | ASSLGGFASGYNNEQF
NA | TRBJ1-2 | TRBV7-9 | NA | ASSLVAQTGSGYT
NA | TRBJ2-2 | TRBV2 | few | ASSGGEVSPGELF
NA | TRBJ2-7 | TRBV2 | many | ARSASEAYEQY
TRBD2 | TRBJ2-1 | TRBV6-5 | NA | ASSPEAGGSYNEQF
NA | TRBJ2-3 | TRBV7-9 | few | ASSSPGDSDTQY
TRBD2 | TRBJ2-3 | TRBV7-2 | few | ASSGLAGFSTDTQY
NA | TRBJ2-7 | TRBV9 | few | ASSVGGFSYEQY
TRBD2 | TRBJ2-2 | TRBV7-2 | few | ASSSRTSGGNTGELF
NA | TRBJ2-1 | TRBV11-2 | few | ASSLTYEQF
TRBD1 | TRBJ2-7 | TRBV28 | few | ASVGGTGGIYEQY
NA | TRBJ1-5 | TRBV5-6 | NA | ASSLYGQAGNQPQH
TRBD1 | TRBJ2-7 | TRBV6-2/TRBV6-3 | few | ASSLTGQGYEQY
NA | TRBJ1-1 | TRBV28 | NA | ASTRGSMNTEAF
NA | TRBJ2-2 | TRBV12-5 | NA | ASGLTGAGELF
NA | TRBJ2-1 | TRBV5-1 | few | ASSFRAPADEQF
NA | TRBJ1-4 | TRBV9 | few | ASSVGEGEYEKLF
NA | TRBJ1-1 | TRBV7-2 | NA | ASSFAGRSTEAF
NA | TRBJ2-3 | TRBV29-1 | few | STEVADTQY
NA | TRBJ2-1 | TRBV29-1 | NA | SVQTVEQF
TRBD1 | TRBJ1-4 | TRBV27 | few | ASRTGREKLF